This TCR beta chain was documented in a study of T-cell reconstitution after alpha-beta-depleted transplantation in children. Study conclusions and caveats: The origin of alpha-beta T cells about two months after transplant was reportedly several hundred expanded graft clones. The authors attributed T-cell counts and diversity one year after transplant mostly to newly produced T cells. The study traced high day-60 TCRbeta diversity in some patients to surviving recipient T cells and thymic progenitors.

The TCRbeta library was prepared with unique molecular identifiers. Via MiXCR, TCRdb re-called the PCR reads, giving one row per CDR3 protein. Found here are 250,000 to 400,000 distinct CDR3 sequences, over 20% of them singletons; the top ten hold over 9.5%. On this clonotype: The antigen is unknown.

The source was PBMCs, mostly from graft donor cells, collected 180 days after TCRalphabeta/CD19-depleted stem cell transplant. The clonotype originates from a male patient between 5 and 17 years old who had a stem cell transplant for acute lymphoblastic leukemia, so the T cells may come from the graft donor.

The CDR3 DNA sequence: TGCAGTGCTGTTCGGATCAGTAGCACAGATACGCAGTATTTT. It translates to CSAVRISSTDTQYF. The J gene is TRBJ2-3, the V gene TRBV20-1; D is undetermined. The CDR3 is 14 residues long. V lost 5 bases and J 0 bases, leaving 12 bases between the germline ends. CDR1 is DFQATT and CDR2 is SNEGSKA in the germline V gene (reference sequence).